This T cell receptor beta chain emerged from a study of T cells in Graves' hyperthyroidism and ophthalmopathy. The CDR3 totals 14 residues. CDR1 is SGHTA, CDR2 FQGTGA, per germline. Trimming removed 5 bases from V and 4 bases from J, with 14 bases in between. A lack of ophthalmopathy progression within 18 months defined stable Graves' hyperthyroidism. Clinical symptoms, serum thyroxine, TRAb, thyroid ultrasound and orbital computed tomography established diagnosis. Whole-study findings and limits: Blood also held most thyroid clonotypes expanded beyond 0.001.

TCR beta CDR3 region amplification was performed from RNA transcripts. During a first-round RT-PCR of the TCR CDR3, the HTBI primer set was used. TCRdb re-called the multiplex PCR reads through MiXCR, storing one row per CDR3 protein. The sample lists about 540,000 distinct CDR3 sequences, 40% to 55% occurring once. This clonotype was detected once. Its antigen is not identified. Sequences were obtained from peripheral blood or thyroid tissue (not recorded which). The chain couples TRBV7-3 to TRBJ1-1; D gene uncertain. The TCR was taken from a woman aged 18 to 35 with Graves' hyperthyroidism. CDR3 loop: CASSGFSGPTEAFF. CDR3 in DNA: TGTGCCAGCAGCGGGTTTTCGGGCCCCACTGAAGCTTTCTTT.